The 2 T cell receptor beta chains below all came from one sample that was sequenced in a study of cytomegalovirus exposure and HLA in healthy donors. Amplification used 60 Vbeta primers and 13 Jbeta primers. Here immunoSEQ multiplex PCR was the method, and the copy in TCRdb shows in-frame clones only, minus some. The sample has about 170,000 clones; around 80% are singletons. The sample comprised PBMCs. The receptors originated from a woman aged 50 to 65 in good health and CMV-seropositive.

This rearrangement joins TRBV4-3 to TRBJ1-2; 8 bases are a match to TRBD1. The CDR3 runs to 14 residues. Germline CDR1 reads LGHNA; CDR2 reads YSLEER. V was clipped by 4 bases and J by 5 bases; unmatched bases: 6. The CDR3 bases are TGCGCCAGCAGCCCCGGACAGGGACCGTATGGCTACACCTTC. Protein product: CASSPGQGPYGYTF.

V gene TRBV6-5 combines with J gene TRBJ1-4, with D possibly TRBD1 on 5 matching bases. Germline lookup yields CDR1 MNHEY and CDR2 SVGAGI. With 5 bases removed from V and 5 bases from J, the gap between germline ends came to 12 bases. This CDR3 has 14 amino acids. CDR3 DNA sequence: TGTGCCAGCAGTGCGGGACTGTCAAATGAAAAACTGTTTTTT. Translating gives CASSAGLSNEKLFF.